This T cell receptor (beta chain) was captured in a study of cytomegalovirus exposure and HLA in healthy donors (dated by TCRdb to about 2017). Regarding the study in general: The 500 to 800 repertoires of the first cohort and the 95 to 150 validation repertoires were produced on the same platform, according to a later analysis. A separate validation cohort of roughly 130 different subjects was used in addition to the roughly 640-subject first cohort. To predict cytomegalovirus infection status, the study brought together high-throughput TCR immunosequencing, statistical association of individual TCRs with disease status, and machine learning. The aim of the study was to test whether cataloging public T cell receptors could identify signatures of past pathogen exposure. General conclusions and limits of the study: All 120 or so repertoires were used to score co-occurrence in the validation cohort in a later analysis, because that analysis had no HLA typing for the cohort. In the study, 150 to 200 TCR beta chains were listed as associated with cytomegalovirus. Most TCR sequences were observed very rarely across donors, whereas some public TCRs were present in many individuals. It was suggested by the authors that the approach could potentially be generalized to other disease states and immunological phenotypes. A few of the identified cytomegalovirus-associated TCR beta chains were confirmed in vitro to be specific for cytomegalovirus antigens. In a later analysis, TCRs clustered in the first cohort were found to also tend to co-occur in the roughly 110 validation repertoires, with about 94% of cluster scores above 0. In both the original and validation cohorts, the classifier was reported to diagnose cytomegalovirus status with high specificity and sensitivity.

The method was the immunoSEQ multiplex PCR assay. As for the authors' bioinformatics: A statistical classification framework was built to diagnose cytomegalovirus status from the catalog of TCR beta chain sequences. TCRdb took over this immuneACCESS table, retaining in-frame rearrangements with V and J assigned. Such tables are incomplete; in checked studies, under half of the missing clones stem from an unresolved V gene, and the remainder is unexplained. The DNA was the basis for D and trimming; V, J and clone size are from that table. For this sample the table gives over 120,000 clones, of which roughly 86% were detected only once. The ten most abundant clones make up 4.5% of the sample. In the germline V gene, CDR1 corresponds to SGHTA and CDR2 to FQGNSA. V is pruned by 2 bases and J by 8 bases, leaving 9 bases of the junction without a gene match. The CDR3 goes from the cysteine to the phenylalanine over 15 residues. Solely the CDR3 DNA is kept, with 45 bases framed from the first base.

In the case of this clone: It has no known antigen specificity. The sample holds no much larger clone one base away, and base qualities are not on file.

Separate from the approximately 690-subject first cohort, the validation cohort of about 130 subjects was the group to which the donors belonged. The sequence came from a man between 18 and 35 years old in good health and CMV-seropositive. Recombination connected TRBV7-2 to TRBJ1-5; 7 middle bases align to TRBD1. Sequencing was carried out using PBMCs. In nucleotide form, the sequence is TGTGCCAGCAGCTTAAGGGGGACAGTTCGGGAGCCCCAGCATTTT. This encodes CASSLRGTVREPQHF. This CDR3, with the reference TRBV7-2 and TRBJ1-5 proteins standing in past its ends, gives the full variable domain GAGVSQSPSNKVTEKGKDVELRCDPISGHTALYWYRQSLGQGLEFLIYFQGNSAPDKSGLPSDRFSAERTGGSVSTLTIQRTQQEDSAVYLCASSLRGTVREPQHFGDGTRLSIL.